A selection of T cell receptor beta chains follows, all from one sample in a study of vaccination and CD4 T cells after COVID-19. The antigens for these receptors are not known. TCRdb recomputed calls from the PCR reads with MiXCR, one row per CDR3 protein. The data contain about 20,000 distinct CDR3 sequences, just under 55% of them singletons. Sequences were obtained from CD4+ T cells from blood, cultured in vitro. The receptors stem from a human donor who had recovered from COVID-19. The CDR3 runs from the conserved cysteine through the conserved F or W. A D gene is named only where the DNA matches it firmly. A clone size is listed for some rows: how often the clone was seen (once, few, many), or a class if it is expanded.

v_gene	d_gene	j_gene	abundance	CDR3nt	CDR3aa
TRBV7-2	TRBD2	TRBJ2-7	.	TGTGCCGGGGGGGGAGGGTCCTCCTACGAGCAGTACTTC	CAGGGGSSYEQYF
TRBV6-1	.	TRBJ1-5	few	TGTGCCAGCAGTGAAAGAACACCTCGGGGCAATCAGCCCCAGCATTTT	CASSERTPRGNQPQHF
TRBV25-1	TRBD1	TRBJ2-3	.	TGTGCCAGCAGTGGACCTGAACGACAGGGGACAGATACGCAGTATTTT	CASSGPERQGTDTQYF
TRBV11-3	.	TRBJ2-3	few	TGTGCCAGCAGCTTAGGGCCCGGGGCAGATACGCAGTATTTT	CASSLGPGADTQYF
TRBV7-6	TRBD1	TRBJ1-5	.	TGTGCCAGCAGCTCCGCTCCGGGACAGGGGCTCGATCAGCCCCAGCATTTT	CASSSAPGQGLDQPQHF
TRBV19	TRBD2	TRBJ2-1	.	TGTGCCAGTAGGCGGGGGGCGGGCTTGAATGAGCAGTTCTTC	CASRRGAGLNEQFF
TRBV19	.	TRBJ1-2	few	TGTGCCAGTAGTATAGGTCTCAGCTATTATGGCTACACCTTC	CASSIGLSYYGYTF
TRBV6-5	.	TRBJ1-1	.	TGTGCCAGCAGTTACGAGGGCTCGAGGACTGAAGCTTTCTTT	CASSYEGSRTEAFF
TRBV9	.	TRBJ1-2	.	TGTGCCAGCAGCGTAGTGCCAGGCTCCGGTAGCTATGGCTACACCTTC	CASSVVPGSGSYGYTF
TRBV15	.	TRBJ1-1	few	TGTGCCACCAGTCGGCGCGGGGGAGGCGGCACTGAAGCTTTCTTT	CATSRRGGGGTEAFF
TRBV27	.	TRBJ1-1	few	TGTGCCAGCAGTTTCCGGGACACGAACACTGAAGCTTTCTTT	CASSFRDTNTEAFF
TRBV24-1	TRBD1	TRBJ2-1	.	TGTGCCACCAGTGAACCGGGACAGGGCTACAATGAGCAGTTCTTC	CATSEPGQGYNEQFF
TRBV19	.	TRBJ1-5	.	TGTGCCAGTAGTATGGTCCAACAGCCCCAGCATTTT	CASSMVQQPQHF
TRBV20-1	TRBD1	TRBJ1-1	few	TGCAGTGCTATTAAGGACAGGGGGAGGACTGAAGCTTTCTTT	CSAIKDRGRTEAFF
TRBV20-1	.	TRBJ1-6	.	TGCAGTGCTAGAGCGACCTTTTCCTATAATTCACCCCTCCACTTT	CSARATFSYNSPLHF
TRBV20-1	TRBD2	TRBJ2-1	.	TGCAGTGCTAGAGTGAAGCGGGGGGGCCCACTACGAAATGAGCAGTTCTTC	CSARVKRGGPLRNEQFF
TRBV2	TRBD2	TRBJ2-7	.	TGTGCCAGCAGTGAAGGGGGCGGGGGGACCTACGAGCAGTACTTC	CASSEGGGGTYEQYF
TRBV6-1	TRBD1	TRBJ1-3	.	TGTGCCAGCAGTAAAATGACAGGGGGCGCGTCCGGAAACACCATATATTTT	CASSKMTGGASGNTIYF
TRBV20-1	.	TRBJ2-2	few	TGCAGTGCTAGTTCCCTCAACACCGGGGAGCTGTTTTTT	CSASSLNTGELFF